This record covers a single TCR beta chain. Its antigen is undetermined. V was shortened by 9 bases and J by 4 bases, with 10 bases between the two germline ends. The CDR3 is 12 residues long. CDR1 SNHLY and CDR2 FYNNEI come from the germline V gene. This entry belongs to a study of shared clonotypes between healthy human individuals. General study results and limits: Clonotypes shared by all four sorted-subset donors had higher generation probabilities than non-shared clonotypes.

Per the authors' pipeline: Filtering differed, since immunoSEQ gave only junction sequences and no quality scores. TCRdb's copy holds only in-frame clones and misses some; the assay was immunoSEQ multiplex PCR. Clonal size and the V and J genes are those of that table, whereas D and trimming came from the DNA. The data contain hundreds of thousands of clones, about three quarters of them singletons. The chain recombines TRBV2 with TRBJ2-1, with a possible D match to TRBD1 (5 bases). The sequenced sample consisted of memory CD4+ T cells sorted from blood. The subset denotes: CD45RA-negative fraction. This TCR was sampled from a woman between 25 and 40 years old in good health. Here the CDR3 reads CASATEYNEQFF. In nucleotides, the CDR3 is TGTGCCAGTGCGACAGAATACAATGAGCAGTTCTTC.